A single sample gave rise to the 27 T cell receptor beta chains below, sequenced in a study of blood T cells in healthy people across ages. The second PCR ran about 6 to 12 cycles with a sample-barcoded 5' primer and J-beta primers. One entry per CDR3 protein results from TCRdb running MiXCR on the 5' RACE reads. The table includes 700,000 to 950,000 distinct CDR3 sequences, roughly 50% detected once. The sequenced sample consisted of blood. The receptors come from a man younger than 40 in good health.

V is TRBV6-2 or TRBV6-3 and J is TRBJ1-2; the D gene is possibly TRBD1 (6 bases). The V end lost 6 bases, the J end lost 4 bases, and 15 bases lay between the germline ends. Germline CDR1 MNHEY, CDR2 SVGEGT. There are 14 residues in the CDR3. CDR3 coding DNA: TGTGCCAGCAGACGGACAGCCTCTGGCTATGGCTACACCTTC. Translation gives CASRRTASGYGYTF.

This chain uses TRBV20-1 with TRBJ1-5, with a possible D match to TRBD1 (6 bases). CDR1 and CDR2 from the germline V gene are DFQATT and SNEGSKA (reference sequence). The length of the CDR3 is 14 residues. Trimming removed 5 bases at V and 0 bases at J, with 11 bases between. The CDR3 region is CSAPRGDSNQPQHF. CDR3 coding DNA: TGCAGTGCTCCTAGGGGGGATAGCAATCAGCCCCAGCATTTT.

This clonotype was counted a few times. The chain joins TRBV29-1 to TRBJ2-5; 8 nucleotides line up with TRBD1. CDR3 length: 17 amino acids. Germline CDR1 is SQVTM and CDR2 is ANQGSEA. With 8 bases clipped from V and 5 bases from J, the junction kept 22 bases outside the gene matches. The CDR3 DNA reads TGCAGCTATCAGCTCGACATCCAGGGGGCGCTTGAGGAGACCCAGTACTTC. The encoded protein is CSYQLDIQGALEETQYF.

This clonotype has more than one count but fewer than ten. The chain links TRBV15 to TRBJ2-5; no clear D. The last part of the DNA fits TRBJ2-7 better; the J call may be wrong. This CDR3 has 15 amino acids. The germline V gene has CDR1 LNHNV and CDR2 YYDKDF (reference sequence). CDR3 sequence reads: CATSRGKDPFYEQYF. The CDR3, as DNA: TGTGCCACCAGCAGAGGGAAGGATCCCTTCTACGAGCAGTACTTC.

This clonotype was observed once. The CDR3 DNA is TGCAGCGACACACGAGGGGCAGGGGGTGAGCAGTACTTC. Amino acids: CSDTRGAGGEQYF. The genes are TRBV29-1 and TRBJ2-7, with 7 bases that match TRBD1. The CDR3 has 13 amino acids. The germline CDR1 and CDR2 sequences are SQVTM and ANQGSEA. Germline trimming cut 7 bases from V and 7 bases from J; bases unmatched to any gene: 13.

In its sample, this clonotype was seen a few times. The genes are TRBV7-6 and TRBJ2-7; tentatively, D is TRBD1 (6 bases). CDR1 SGHVS and CDR2 FNYEAQ come from the germline V gene. Trimming pared 0 bases from V and 1 base from J, leaving 13 bases between. CDR3 size: 16 residues. CDR3 sequence (DNA): TGTGCCAGCAGCTTAGCACAGGGACACGAGTCCTACGAGCAGTACTTC. Translation gives CASSLAQGHESYEQYF.

The count of this clonotype is one. V and J are TRBV7-3 and TRBJ2-1; D may be TRBD2 (6 bases). Germline V gene data show CDR1 as SGHTA and CDR2 as FQGTGA. Deletions cut 4 bases from V and 5 bases from J, with 9 bases between. The CDR3 has 13 amino acids. The CDR3 loop is CASSCERDNEQFF. CDR3 sequence (DNA): TGTGCCAGCAGCTGTGAGCGGGACAATGAGCAGTTCTTC.

This chain joins TRBV11-2 and TRBJ2-7, with D uncertain. CDR1 is SGHAT and CDR2 is FQNNGV in the germline V gene. V was pared by 4 bases and J by 10 bases, with 5 bases between. This CDR3 has 9 residues. The CDR3 spells CASSWSQYF. The CDR3 DNA sequence: TGTGCCAGCAGCTGGAGCCAGTACTTC.

This rearrangement joins TRBV20-1 to TRBJ1-6; 7 bases line up with TRBD1. The CDR3 runs 13 residues. Germline lookup yields CDR1 DFQATT and CDR2 SNEGSKA (reference sequence). Unmatched junction bases numbered 7, after V lost 6 bases and J lost 8 bases. For the CDR3, the DNA is TGCAGTGCGACCGACAGGGTAGATTCACCCCTCCACTTT. Translating it yields CSATDRVDSPLHF.

V usage is TRBV6-5 and J usage is TRBJ2-1; 10 bases match TRBD1. Germline V lookup: CDR1 MNHEY, CDR2 SVGAGI. V lost 6 bases to trimming and J lost 15 bases; unmatched junction nucleotides: 11. This CDR3 comprises 13 residues. The CDR3 region is CASSLSGTGEVFF. The CDR3 bases are TGTGCCAGCAGCCTCTCCGGGACAGGGGAGGTGTTCTTC.

This clonotype has only a few counts. The CDR3 is CSAAMVGQLNEKLFF. The CDR3 DNA sequence: TGCAGTGCTGCGATGGTGGGACAGCTTAATGAAAAACTGTTTTTT. The chain joins TRBV20-1 to TRBJ1-4, with 7 bases that match TRBD1. Germline CDR1 reads DFQATT; CDR2 reads SNEGSKA (reference sequence). The V and J ends lost 5 bases and 4 bases, in that order; junction bases with no gene match: 10. There are 15 residues in the CDR3.

The chain employs TRBV7-2 and TRBJ1-2; a possible D gene is TRBD1 (5 bases). The CDR3 spans 14 residues. CDR1 and CDR2 from the germline V gene are SGHTA and FQGNSA. V was cut by 4 bases and J by 6 bases, with 15 bases left in between. The CDR3: CASSWGLLGDGYTF. In nucleotides, the CDR3 is TGTGCCAGCAGCTGGGGACTTCTGGGCGATGGCTACACCTTC.

The gene calls are TRBV10-3 and TRBJ2-7; 9 nucleotides align to TRBD1. The CDR3 covers 15 residues. CDR1 is ENHRY and CDR2 is SYGVKD in the germline V gene. Trimming at V came to 7 bases and at J to 5 bases, leaving 12 bases not matched to a gene. This CDR3 reads CAIIADRGGNDEQYF. CDR3 DNA: TGTGCCATCATCGCGGACAGGGGCGGTAACGACGAGCAGTACTTC.

The rearrangement uses TRBV7-2 and TRBJ2-3, with 8 bases fitting TRBD2. CDR3 length: 15 amino acids. The V gene end was trimmed by 6 bases and the J gene end by 2 bases; junction bases not matched to a gene: 7. Germline V gene sequence: CDR1 SGHTA, CDR2 FQGNSA. The CDR3 spells CASRYTSGNTDTQYF. The CDR3 nucleotides read TGTGCCAGCAGATATACTAGCGGAAACACAGATACGCAGTATTTT.

J is TRBJ2-7 and V is TRBV20-1, with D tentatively TRBD2 (7 bases). CDR1 DFQATT and CDR2 SNEGSKA come from the germline V gene (reference sequence). The CDR3 extends over 16 amino acids. The V end lost 3 bases, the J end lost 3 bases, and 21 bases lay between the germline ends. DNA for the CDR3: TGCAGTGCTAGCGGGGGCAGCGGGACGCAACGCTACGAGCAGTACTTC. As protein: CSASGGSGTQRYEQYF.

This chain uses TRBV5-1 with TRBJ2-3; D not certain. From germline, CDR1 is SGHRS and CDR2 YFSETQ. Trimming left V 4 bases short and J 0 bases short, with 15 bases between. CDR3 length: 16 amino acids. The CDR3 DNA reads TGCGCCAGCAGCCCCGACTCGTCAGCTAGCACAGATACGCAGTATTTT. It translates to CASSPDSSASTDTQYF.

The rearrangement uses TRBV20-1 and TRBJ2-1; 7 bases match TRBD2. Germline CDR1 reads DFQATT; CDR2 reads SNEGSKA (reference sequence). The V segment lost 7 bases and the J segment 7 bases; nucleotides outside the gene matches: 13. CDR3 length: 14 residues. CDR3 residues: CSDQLADPGNEQFF. For the CDR3, the DNA is TGCAGTGACCAGCTAGCGGACCCTGGGAATGAGCAGTTCTTC.

This clonotype is a singleton in its sample. The chain couples TRBV30 to TRBJ1-2; no clear D. This CDR3 has 14 residues. Trimming shortened V by 3 bases and J by 7 bases, and 18 bases separated the two germline ends. Germline values: CDR1 GTSNPN, CDR2 SVGIG (reference sequence). This chain's CDR3 is CAWRKSWVLGGYTF. Written as DNA, the CDR3 is TGTGCCTGGAGAAAAAGTTGGGTGCTGGGTGGCTACACCTTC. The full variable domain, with the rest looked up from reference TRBV30 and TRBJ1-2, is SQTIHQWPATLVQPVGSPLSLECTVEGTSNPNLYWYRQAAGRGLQLLFYSVGIGQISSEVPQNLSASRPQDRQFILSSKKLLLSDSGFYLCAWRKSWVLGGYTFGSGTRLTVV.

The rearrangement uses TRBV6-1 and TRBJ1-2; possibly TRBD1 for D (5 bases). The CDR3 length is 15 residues. V was clipped by 1 base and J by 9 bases, with 18 bases between them. The germline gives CDR1 MNHNS, CDR2 SASEGT. The DNA of the CDR3 is TGTGCCAGCAGTGAAGTTAGGTCGGGGGGGAATCGCTACACCTTC. Translated: CASSEVRSGGNRYTF.

In this sample, this clonotype turned up a few times. The DNA for the CDR3 is TGTGCCAGCAGTTACTTCCCCGGGACTCGCGCCGAGCAGTACTTC. Translated, it gives CASSYFPGTRAEQYF. This rearrangement joins TRBV6-6 to TRBJ2-7; D may be TRBD2 (6 bases). The CDR3 loop spans 15 amino acids. Per the germline V gene, CDR1 is MNHNY and CDR2 is SVGAGI (reference sequence). V lost 1 base to trimming and J lost 6 bases, with 16 bases between them.

The chain combines TRBV9 with TRBJ2-7, with D perhaps matching TRBD2 (6 bases). TRBJ2-5 matches the DNA end more closely, so the J call is doubtful. The CDR3 consists of 14 residues. Germline V gene data show CDR1 as SGDLS and CDR2 as YYNGEE. Here the CDR3 DNA reads TGTGCCAGCAGCGTGGGGTCGGGGGAACAGACCCAGTACTTC. The encoded protein is CASSVGSGEQTQYF.

In its sample, this clonotype was seen a few times. This rearrangement joins TRBV7-2 to TRBJ1-4; TRBD1 aligns across 7 bases. V was pared by 4 bases and J by 3 bases, with 2 bases of the junction left unmatched. The germline V gene has CDR1 SGHTA and CDR2 FQGNSA. There are 14 residues in the CDR3. The CDR3 is CASSSTGSNEKLFF. CDR3 nucleotide sequence: TGTGCCAGCAGCTCGACAGGGTCTAATGAAAAACTGTTTTTT.

This chain uses TRBV25-1 with TRBJ1-2; D is unclear. This CDR3 is built from 14 residues. Looked up from germline, CDR1 is MGHDK and CDR2 is SYGVNS. The germline V and J ends were trimmed by 4 bases and 3 bases, with 12 bases remaining between them. CDR3 in DNA: TGTGCCAGCAGTGCTAATGCCCGGGACTATGGCTACACCTTC. Translated: CASSANARDYGYTF.

A few counts support this clonotype. This chain links TRBV7-2 with TRBJ1-2; D perhaps matches TRBD1 (6 bases). V was pared by 4 bases and J by 6 bases, with 12 bases between. The CDR3 contains 13 residues. Germline V gives CDR1 SGHTA, CDR2 FQGNSA. The chain's CDR3 is CASSSRRQDGYTF. Written as DNA, the CDR3 is TGTGCCAGCAGCTCCCGTAGACAGGATGGCTACACCTTC.

This clonotype was observed a few times. The chain couples TRBV28 to TRBJ2-5, with unresolved D. The CDR3 runs 15 residues. Germline CDR1 is MDHEN and CDR2 is SYDVKM. V lost 2 bases and J lost 5, with 15 bases in between. The CDR3 protein is CASSLVGMSSETQYF. For the CDR3, the DNA is TGTGCCAGCAGTTTAGTGGGGATGAGTTCGGAGACCCAGTACTTC.

This clonotype appeared many times. The V gene is TRBV27, the J gene TRBJ1-6; D is undetermined. The V end lost 2 bases, the J end lost 5 bases, and 4 bases lay between the germline ends. This CDR3 is 13 amino acids long. Per the germline V gene, CDR1 is MNHEY and CDR2 is SMNVEV (reference sequence). In DNA, the CDR3 is TGTGCCAGCAGTTTAAGACATAATTCACCCCTCCACTTT. Encoded protein: CASSLRHNSPLHF.

This chain links TRBV20-1 with TRBJ1-2; no clear D gene. The CDR3 extends over 10 amino acids. The V gene lost 4 bases and the J gene lost 11 bases, with 11 bases spanning the gap. Germline lookup yields CDR1 DFQATT and CDR2 SNEGSKA (reference sequence). The CDR3 DNA reads as TGCAGTGCTAAGTTAGATTCTTACACCTTC. This sequence encodes CSAKLDSYTF.